This entry features one T cell receptor beta chain sequence. Sequencing used immunoSEQ multiplex PCR; TCRdb keeps in-frame clones, though not all of them. This table holds 150,000 to 200,000 clones, about nine tenths found once. This specimen comes from a study of T cell responses to AZD1222 COVID-19 vaccine. This receptor was taken from an adult who received the AZD1222 COVID-19 vaccine. Sequenced material: peripheral blood, taken 28 days after the second AZD1222 dose.

In nucleotides, the CDR3 is TGTGCCAGCAGCTTACCGGGAGACTATGGCTACACCTTC. Protein product: CASSLPGDYGYTF. The chain couples TRBV7-9 to TRBJ1-2; unclear D gene. Trimming removed 2 bases at V and 3 bases at J, with 7 bases between. The V gene's germline CDR1 is SEHNR and CDR2 FQNEAQ (reference sequence). The CDR3 runs to 13 residues.